Listed below are T cell receptor beta chains from one sample, sequenced in a study of blood T cell repertoires in COVID-19. Generated by immunoSEQ multiplex PCR, the TCRdb table keeps only in-frame clones and is missing some. The sample lists fewer than 350,000 clones, approximately 85% seen once, with roughly 2% in the top ten. Material for sequencing was PBMCs or T cells enriched from blood (not recorded which). These receptors came from a man aged 25 to 40 who had recovered from COVID-19. Both conserved end residues are trimmed from each CDR3. The order of the fields is V gene, CDR3 protein.

TRBV10-3,AISTGTSTDTQY
TRBV18,ASSPPTGTGIYNEQF
TRBV14,ASSQDFPRDKNTEAF
TRBV3-1/TRBV3-2,ASSHLDRGRAGYT
TRBV6-5,AIGTEEAF
TRBV3-1/TRBV3-2,ASSQGLGISGDEQF
TRBV2,ASSEQGGIYEQY
TRBV7-2,ASSRLSGGTGPEQF
TRBV7-2,ASSFKSGTEAF
TRBV7-9,ASSFPGQGKGYT
TRBV7-2,ASSLGLLKETQY
TRBV30,AWSQGPPWGYT
TRBV5-5,ASSQLQGGGYGYT
TRBV5-4,ASSSRGGSNEKLF
TRBV29-1,SVDRLRQGADNYGYT
TRBV7-9,ASSLQNPGANVLT
TRBV7-2,ASSLVRYKNTEAF
TRBV6-2/TRBV6-3,ASSPDRGGTGELF
TRBV27,ASGNIGDSPLH
TRBV5-1,ASSLAGTGGTGELF
TRBV4-2,ASSQRLGEADTQY
TRBV7-2,ASSTDRGSYEQY
TRBV2,ASSESGNPSYEQY
TRBV10-1,ASSPASGGSDTQY
TRBV12-5,ASGLVHPSRGQPPAYEQY
TRBV4-3,ASSQAGSYNEQF
TRBV4-3,ASSQLQGTARAF
TRBV5-6,ASSLREGKQGRSPLH
TRBV18,ASSPPRSRRVETQY
TRBV12-5,ASGSDRGNTEAF
TRBV29-1,SVGAAAGAQETQY
TRBV5-6,ASRRTAGTGINEKLF
TRBV29-1,SVEKGFGYT
TRBV18,ASSPQSGGRTEAF
TRBV9,ASSAATDLSGNTIY
TRBV7-3,ASTPGQGLEAEAF
TRBV29-1,SVVAQAYGYT
TRBV5-1,ASSPTSGGPYNEQF
TRBV15,ATSGPIRSEQY
TRBV6-5,ASSYSSGLADTQY
TRBV6-5,ASSQPAVRETQY
TRBV7-8,ASSLPLTGGNTIY
TRBV7-2,ASSSSGVPNTEAF
TRBV3-1/TRBV3-2,ASSQAGETEAF
TRBV2,ASSEGGTDNSPLH
TRBV9,ASSVGQLNTEAF